The T cell receptor (beta chain) under discussion was sequenced for a study of beta chain features in type 1 diabetes. Study-wide findings and caveats: Across patients, naive, central memory and Treg TCRB repertoires exhibited apparently greater similarity than was observed across healthy donors. Moderately but significantly shorter TCRB CDR3s were found in Type 1 diabetes patients in all four CD4+ subsets. There were fewer insertions and more deletions at the VDJ junctions of type 1 diabetes patients.

This clone was detected a few times. The antigen remains unidentified. Every isolated RNA sample was fully reverse transcribed, so sequencing captured expressed TCRB transcripts. Assay: immunoSEQ multiplex PCR; the TCRdb copy retains only in-frame clones and omits some. The sample yields 630,000 or so clones, about 14% seen once. With 6 bases removed from V and 4 bases from J, the gap between germline ends came to 16 bases. This CDR3 is built from 15 residues. Germline V lookup: CDR1 MDHEN, CDR2 SYDVKM. Staining for CD45RO/CCR7/CD25/CD127/CD95/CD27 allowed sorting of CD4+ naive, central memory, regulatory and stem cell-like memory cells. Purity exceeding 95% was reached by all sorted populations.

What was sequenced was naive CD4+ T cells from blood. The sequence was collected from a man in his late teens or twenties with type 1 diabetes. This sequence joins TRBV28 and TRBJ2-1, with D possibly TRBD2 on 6 matching bases. Written as DNA, the CDR3 is TGTGCCAGCAGCCTTTTCGGCGGGGTTTACAATGAGCAGTTCTTC. This encodes CASSLFGGVYNEQFF. Full variable domain (rest looked up from reference TRBV28 and TRBJ2-1): DVKVTQSSRYLVKRTGEKVFLECVQDMDHENMFWYRQDPGLGLRLIYFSYDVKMKEKGDIPEGYSVSREKKERFSLILESASTNQTSMYLCASSLFGGVYNEQFFGPGTRLTVL.